The clone carrying this T cell receptor (beta chain) has only a few counts. V was clipped by 2 bases and J by 8 bases, with 4 bases between them. CDR1 is MNHEY, CDR2 SVGEGT, per germline. The CDR3 contains 11 residues. TCR beta sequences were obtained from blood CD8+ and CD4+ T cells. The control participants were healthy donors, and these controls were matched with respect to both age and sex. TEMRA cells were FACS-enriched, and CD8+ and CD4+ T cells were isolated negatively. The data were obtained in a study of CD8 T cells in Susac syndrome. RNA was extracted with the RNeasy kit, and a quantity of roughly 0.5 to 1 ug was reverse transcribed using random hexamers. From the immunoSEQ multiplex PCR reads, TCRdb called clonotypes with MiXCR, one entry per CDR3 protein. The sample holds around 59,000 distinct CDR3 sequences; approximately 92% are singletons and the top ten take 0.2%.

The TCR sequence derives from a human donor in good health. This chain joins TRBV6-2 or TRBV6-3 and TRBJ2-1; no definite D call. The sequenced material came from CD8+ T cells from PBMCs. The CDR3 protein is CASSYPHEQFF. CDR3 DNA sequence: TGTGCCAGCAGTTACCCCCATGAGCAGTTCTTC.